This T cell receptor beta chain was documented in a study of cytomegalovirus exposure and HLA in healthy donors. Whole-study findings and limits: The study designated 150 or so TCR beta chains cytomegalovirus-associated. Earlier analysis yielded a pattern in which most TCR beta V segments were productive about 90% or about 30% of the time. A later analysis linked a missense DCLRE1C variant to TCR beta V- and J-gene trimming.

The PCR had 60 Vbeta and 13 Jbeta primers. The protocol was immunoSEQ multiplex PCR, while the TCRdb copy is restricted to in-frame clones and leaves out a portion. In the table there are about 210,000 clones, roughly 90% of which are singletons. This cohort consisted of healthy bone marrow donors. Comments on this clone: Its target is not known.

The sample was PBMCs. The sequence came from a boy younger than 10 in good health and CMV-seronegative.

In DNA form, the CDR3 reads TGTGCCAGCGGAGAACTCGCGGGAGAGTCAGGGGAGCTGTTTTTT. Translation gives CASGELAGESGELFF. The chain joins TRBV6-1 to TRBJ2-2; the match to TRBD2 covers 7 bases. Germline V gives CDR1 MNHNS, CDR2 SASEGT. The CDR3 spans 15 residues. Germline trimming cut 8 bases from V and 8 bases from J; bases unmatched to any gene: 14.